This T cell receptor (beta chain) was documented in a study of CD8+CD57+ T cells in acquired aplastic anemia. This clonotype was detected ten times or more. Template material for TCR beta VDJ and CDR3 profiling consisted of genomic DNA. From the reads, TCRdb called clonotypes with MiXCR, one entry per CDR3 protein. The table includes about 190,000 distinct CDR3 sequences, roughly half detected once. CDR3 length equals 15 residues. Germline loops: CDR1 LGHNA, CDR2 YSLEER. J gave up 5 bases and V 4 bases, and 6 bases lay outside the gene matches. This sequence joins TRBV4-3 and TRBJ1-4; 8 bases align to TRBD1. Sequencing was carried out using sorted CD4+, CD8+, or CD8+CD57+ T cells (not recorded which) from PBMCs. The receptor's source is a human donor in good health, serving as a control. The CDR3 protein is CASSPWTGSNEKLFF. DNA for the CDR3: TGCGCCAGCAGCCCATGGACAGGGTCCAATGAAAAACTGTTTTTT.